Following are 18 T cell receptor beta chains from one sample sequenced in a study of Graves' ophthalmopathy and Graves' hyperthyroidism (dated by TCRdb to between 2017 and 2018). Sequencing used an Illumina HiSeq 2000. TCR beta CDR3 regions were amplified from RNA transcripts for repertoire sequencing. HTBI primers and the Qiagen OneStep RT-PCR kit were used in a first-round RT-PCR, which was followed by a second-round multiplex PCR, size selection and purification. TCRdb's own reprocessing of the public reads used fastp at Q25 and MiXCR and kept productive beta chains. Rows are combined by CDR3 protein, so each entry shows the most common genes and DNA. This sample lists over 650,000 distinct CDR3 sequences; just over 40% were detected once. The ten largest clones add up to around 3.3% of the sample. Sequences were obtained from peripheral blood. The receptors come from an adult man with Graves' ophthalmopathy.

J is TRBJ1-6 and V is TRBV20-1, with 9 nucleotides matching TRBD1. The J segment lost 7 bases and the V segment lost 6 bases, leaving 13 bases of the junction unmatched. The CDR3 totals 16 residues. The V gene's germline CDR1 is DFQATT and CDR2 SNEGSKA (reference sequence). CDR3 nucleotides: TGCAGTGCCCCCAATACAGGGGGCTGGAACAATTCACCCCTCCACTTT. Translated: CSAPNTGGWNNSPLHF.

About this clonotype itself: This may be a read error: a much more frequent sequence differs by one nucleotide. The chain uses TRBV12-3 or TRBV12-4 and TRBJ2-7, with no clear D. The CDR3 is 16 amino acids. V was pared by 4 bases and J by 0 bases, with 16 bases between. The CDR3 reads CASSSLRLLGSYEQYF. CDR3 sequence (DNA): TGTGCCAGCAGTTCCCTCAGGCTCCTAGGCTCCTACGAGCAGTACTTC.

This clonotype was picked up many times. This rearrangement joins TRBV5-5 to TRBJ1-1; the D is unclear. V lost 2 bases to trimming and J lost 4 bases, with 15 bases between them. This CDR3 spans 15 amino acids. The germline CDR1 and CDR2 sequences are SGHKS and YYEKEE (reference sequence). In DNA form, the CDR3 reads TGTGCCAGCAGCTTTGAGGGCCCTCCGAGCACTGAAGCTTTCTTT. Its translation is CASSFEGPPSTEAFF.

The chain couples TRBV20-1 to TRBJ2-7; 9 bases agree with TRBD1. V was pared by 6 bases and J by 4 bases, with 4 bases of the junction left unmatched. The CDR3 covers 12 residues. Germline V lookup: CDR1 DFQATT, CDR2 SNEGSKA (reference sequence). The CDR3 spells CSALGQGYEQYF. CDR3 coding DNA: TGCAGTGCCCTGGGACAGGGATACGAGCAGTACTTC.

Regarding this clonotype: Given a much more abundant clone one base away, this may be a read error. The CDR3 DNA is TGTGCCAGCAGCTTAGGGACCAACGTCCTGACTTTC. Its translation: CASSLGTNVLTF. The chain joins TRBV11-2 to TRBJ2-6; D remains ambiguous. The germline gives CDR1 SGHAT, CDR2 FQNNGV. Trimming stripped 1 base from V and 8 bases from J, with 3 bases between. The CDR3 spans 12 residues. Filled out from reference TRBV11-2 and TRBJ2-6, the complete variable domain reads EAGVAQSPRYKIIEKRQSVAFWCNPISGHATLYWYQQILGQGPKLLIQFQNNGVVDDSQLPKDRFSAERLKGVDSTLKIQPAKLEDSAVYLCASSLGTNVLTFGAGSRLTVL.

The chain uses TRBV19 and TRBJ1-1; D remains unclear. The V end was cut by 7 bases, the J end by 4 bases, with 22 bases between. The germline gives CDR1 LNHDA, CDR2 SQIVND (reference sequence). The CDR3 runs 16 residues. The CDR3 protein is CASKSNAAGELTEAFF. The CDR3 DNA sequence: TGTGCCAGTAAAAGTAACGCGGCGGGCGAACTCACTGAAGCTTTCTTT.

Ten or more counts support this clonotype. The rearrangement joins TRBV11-2 to TRBJ1-4, with TRBD1 identical over 9 bases. Germline CDR1 is SGHAT and CDR2 is FQNNGV. This CDR3 comprises 13 residues. J lost 8 bases, V lost 8 bases, and 6 bases had no gene match. The CDR3 bases are TGTGCCAGCGCCGGGACAGGGAGAGAAAAACTGTTTTTT. Its protein is CASAGTGREKLFF.

As regards this clonotype: The DNA is left out, because the CDR3 cannot be placed on it with certainty; the CDR3 is given as TCRdb lists it. V and J are TRBV25-1 and TRBJ1-5; TRBD1, the D gene given by the table, was not confirmed from the DNA. Germline CDR1 and CDR2: MGHDK and SYGVNS. The CDR3 is 21 amino acids long, termini counted. CDR3 in amino acids: CASSEIVGNEKLFFGSGTQHF.

For this clonotype: One junction end does not reproduce the germline sequence, and a read error may be involved. The DNA of the CDR3 is TGCGCCAGCAGCCAAGCCCCGACACAAGAGACCCAGTACTTC. Its translation: CASSQAPTQETQYF. The chain combines TRBV7-8 with TRBJ2-5; D unresolved. This CDR3 is built from 14 residues. Germline CDR1 reads SGHVS; CDR2 reads FQNEAQ.

The table lists this clonotype with a few counts. The chain couples TRBV11-2 to TRBJ1-3; D gene uncertain. The ends were cut back, 5 bases at V and 5 bases at J, with 19 bases in the middle. This CDR3 spans 16 amino acids. The V gene's germline CDR1 is SGHAT and CDR2 FQNNGV. In nucleotides, the CDR3 is TGTGCCAGCAGCCAGCTTGGGTCGCCTAACAGAAACACCATATATTTT. Its protein product is CASSQLGSPNRNTIYF.

About this clonotype: Given the absence of the conserved phenylalanine or tryptophan at the CDR3 end, a read error is likely. J is TRBJ1-2 and V is TRBV5-5; 12 nucleotides line up with TRBD1. CDR3 length: 16 amino acids. CDR1 SGHKS and CDR2 YYEKEE come from the germline V gene (reference sequence). CDR3: CACSQVGTGGADGYTS. The CDR3 DNA sequence: TGTGCCTGCAGCCAAGTGGGGACAGGGGGCGCGGATGGCTACACCTCC.

This clonotype occurred a few times. The gene calls are TRBV20-1 and TRBJ1-1; a weak D match, TRBD1 (5 bases). The CDR3 is 14 residues long. Trimming took off 6 bases at V and 0 bases at J, with 14 bases between the two ends. The germline gives CDR1 DFQATT, CDR2 SNEGSKA (reference sequence). The CDR3 sequence is CSADPQALNTEAFF. The CDR3 DNA reads as TGCAGTGCGGACCCACAGGCACTGAACACTGAAGCTTTCTTT.

This clonotype was detected ten times or more. CDR3 amino acids: CASSVQGGPGEAFF. The CDR3 bases are TGTGCCAGCAGTGTCCAGGGAGGCCCGGGTGAAGCTTTCTTT. This chain links TRBV2 with TRBJ1-1; a possible D gene is TRBD1 (5 bases). Deletions cut 4 bases from V and 7 bases from J, with 16 bases between. This CDR3 is 14 amino acids long. Germline V gene sequence: CDR1 SNHLY, CDR2 FYNNEI.

This clonotype was observed many times. The rearrangement joins TRBV7-9 to TRBJ2-7; D unclear. Germline CDR1 is SEHNR and CDR2 is FQNEAQ (reference sequence). This CDR3 contains 13 residues. V dropped 5 bases and J dropped 0 bases, with 8 bases sitting between them. In DNA form, the CDR3 reads TGTGCCAGCAGCCCGCTTGCCTCCTACGAGCAGTACTTC. It is translated as CASSPLASYEQYF.

This clonotype was recorded at least ten times. This chain connects TRBV2 to TRBJ2-5, with 7 bases aligning to TRBD1. Germline V gene sequence: CDR1 SNHLY, CDR2 FYNNEI. The CDR3 spans 13 residues. The V and J ends lost 6 bases and 5 bases, in that order; junction bases with no gene match: 6. CDR3 coding DNA: TGTGCCAGCAGCATTGACAGGGTTGAGACCCAGTACTTC. The encoded protein is CASSIDRVETQYF.

The CDR3 DNA is TGTGCTAGTGGTTTTCTGGGGATAGGTGGCTACACCTTC. Translating gives CASGFLGIGGYTF. V usage is TRBV12-5 and J usage is TRBJ1-2, with unresolved D. With 3 bases removed from V and 7 bases from J, the gap between germline ends came to 12 bases. CDR3 length equals 13 residues. CDR1 is LGHNT, CDR2 FRNRAP, per germline.

With respect to this clonotype: This may be a read error, as it is one base from a much larger clone. This chain connects TRBV5-1 to TRBJ1-5; D unresolved. This CDR3 spans 13 amino acids. Per the germline V gene, CDR1 is SGHRS and CDR2 is YFSETQ. In DNA form, the CDR3 reads TGCACCAGCAGCTACGACGGGTATCAGCCCCAGCATTTT. Protein product: CTSSYDGYQPQHF.

This sequence joins TRBV11-2 and TRBJ1-5, with D tentatively TRBD1 (6 bases). The V and J ends lost 5 bases and 1 base respectively, with 12 bases between them. The germline V gene has CDR1 SGHAT and CDR2 FQNNGV. This CDR3 is 15 amino acids long. Written as DNA, the CDR3 is TGTGCCAGCAGCCAAGATGGACAGAGCAATCAGCCCCAGCATTTT. Protein sequence: CASSQDGQSNQPQHF.